This TCR beta chain was captured in a study of T-cell reconstitution after alpha-beta-depleted transplantation in children (dated by TCRdb to the mid-2010s). A note on the overall study: Using TCR repertoire profiling, the study quantitatively followed how T-cell immune reconstitution unfolded in children after TCRalphabeta/CD19-depleted allogeneic hematopoietic cell transplantation. General study outcomes and caveats: Apparently early alphabetaT-cell count recovery about two months after transplant reportedly relied on only several hundred rapidly expanded clones derived from non-depleted graft cells. Hyperexpanded clone frequencies declined over subsequent months; after one year, T-cell counts and TCRbeta diversity were mostly attributed to newly produced T cells. In some patients, high TCRbeta diversity at day 60 was attributed to recipient T cells and intrathymic progenitors that had survived conditioning.

To note about this clonotype: Its target antigen remains unknown. No per-base quality is available; no much larger clone lies one base away.

Libraries were built with PCR. The instrument given in TCRdb is Illumina HiSeq 2500. Molecular barcoding was employed in the preparation of TCR libraries, with unique molecular identifiers being used to normalize TCRbeta repertoire quantification. Starting from the raw public reads, TCRdb applied fastp trimming at Q25, assembled clones with MiXCR and retained in-frame beta chains. Identical CDR3 proteins give one entry, which carries the most common genes and DNA. The sample includes hundreds of thousands of distinct CDR3 sequences, with approximately 15% observed a single time. The ten largest clones represent approximately 5% of the sample. The CDR3 covers 13 residues, taking in both the cysteine and the phenylalanine. The sequence is cut down to CDR3 DNA, 39 bases in frame from base 1. Deletion took 5 bases off V and 7 bases off J, with a span of 11 bases between the germline ends. The treatment or condition label, read with the paper, signifies: allogeneic hematopoietic cell transplantation with graft depleted of TCRalphabeta T cells and CD19 B cells. Transplant recipients were children who received TCRalphabeta/CD19-depleted allogeneic hematopoietic cell grafts.

The sequencing here drew on PBMCs, mostly from graft donor cells, taken 360 days after TCRalphabeta/CD19-depleted stem cell transplant. The origin of this receptor is a male patient aged 10 to 17 who had a stem cell transplant for acute lymphoblastic leukemia, so the T cells may come from the graft donor. The sequence is built from TRBV12-3 or TRBV12-4 and TRBJ2-2, with an unclear D gene assignment. The DNA is TGTGCCAGCAGTCCCGGGCCCCTCGGGGAGCTGTTTTTT. It encodes CASSPGPLGELFF.